The clone carrying this T cell receptor beta chain was detected many times. What it binds is unknown. This sample is drawn from a study of neurological immune-mediated disorders. Notes on the study in general: HTLV-1-associated myelopathy had the most TCR clonal expansion, whereas multiple sclerosis had the least (lower than in healthy controls).

The time point was: longitudinal time-point 3. Unsorted libraries used 2 million PBMCs kept at -80 degrees C. Synthesis of cDNA was performed by 5'RACE using 10-nucleotide random UMIs. One entry per CDR3 protein results from TCRdb running MiXCR on the 5' RACE reads. This sample carries fewer than 55,000 distinct CDR3 sequences, more than 9.5% of them seen once, and the ten largest clones take 9%. This CDR3 region has 15 residues. CDR1 and CDR2 (germline): SGHRS, YFSETQ. V dropped 4 bases and J dropped 1; count of bases not matched to a gene: 5. Source material: PBMCs. The sequence was collected from a male donor with HTLV-1-associated myelopathy (HAM/TSP). The chain recombines TRBV5-1 with TRBJ2-1; 7 bases are a match to TRBD2. This chain's CDR3 is CASSPIGGSYNEQFF. CDR3 DNA sequence: TGCGCCAGCAGCCCCATCGGGGGGTCCTACAATGAGCAGTTCTTC.